A selection of T cell receptor beta chains follows, all from one sample in a study of cytomegalovirus exposure and HLA in healthy donors. Measured with immunoSEQ multiplex PCR; TCRdb has only the in-frame clones, and not every one. The table has around 260,000 clones, about four fifths seen once. The sequenced material came from PBMCs. The source of these receptors is a girl aged 2 to 9 in good health and CMV-seronegative. Both conserved end residues are part of each CDR3. Fields, in order: clone size, J gene, CDR3 length, D gene, V gene, CDR3 DNA, CDR3 protein. D genes are given only for firm matches. Clone size is stated in some rows and not others, as once, few, many or a class when expanded.

>.|TRBJ2-1|16|.|TRBV7-9
TGTGCCAGCAGCCCCCCCGGAGCCTACGGCCACAATGAGCAGTTCTTC
CASSPPGAYGHNEQFF
>.|TRBJ2-5|14|.|TRBV9
TGTGCCAGCAGCGTAGGTGGCCTAGCGGAGACCCAGTACTTC
CASSVGGLAETQYF
>.|TRBJ1-1|12|.|TRBV11-3
TGTGCCAGCAGCAATGGGCGGGCTGAAGCTTTCTTT
CASSNGRAEAFF
>.|TRBJ2-7|15|TRBD2|TRBV6-5
TGTGCCAGCAGCAAATACGGGAGGGGGGCCTACGAGCAGTACTTC
CASSKYGRGAYEQYF
>.|TRBJ2-7|18|.|TRBV5-1
TGCGCCAGCAGCTTGGCCGAAGCCCGGGGGACCGCCTCCTACGAGCAGTACTTC
CASSLAEARGTASYEQYF
>.|TRBJ1-4|15|.|TRBV27
TGTGCCAGCGGAGGCCTAGATGGAGGGAATGAAAAACTGTTTTTT
CASGGLDGGNEKLFF
>.|TRBJ1-4|16|TRBD1|TRBV6-5
TGTGCCAGCAGTTACTCGTCCGGGACAGGGAATGAAAAACTGTTTTTT
CASSYSSGTGNEKLFF
>.|TRBJ2-7|12|.|TRBV7-9
TGTGCCAGCCAGGGTTCTATTAACGAGCAGTACTTC
CASQGSINEQYF
>.|TRBJ1-2|13|.|TRBV7-9
TGTGCCAGCAGCTTGCGAGAAATGAATGGCTACACCTTC
CASSLREMNGYTF
>.|TRBJ2-7|16|.|TRBV21-1
TGTGCCAGCAGCATCTCCGACAGGGGAACCCCCTACGAGCAGTACTTC
CASSISDRGTPYEQYF
>.|TRBJ1-6|15|.|TRBV19
TGTGCCAGTAGTATTTGGAGTTACCATAATTCACCCCTCCACTTT
CASSIWSYHNSPLHF
>.|TRBJ1-4|14|.|TRBV27
TGTGCCAGCAGGCCACAGGATCGGTATGAAAAACTGTTTTTT
CASRPQDRYEKLFF
>.|TRBJ2-3|15|TRBD2|TRBV7-3
TGTGCCAGCACCAGAAGCGGGGGGGCCTTAGATACGCAGTATTTT
CASTRSGGALDTQYF
>.|TRBJ1-5|18|.|TRBV7-8
TGTGCCAGCAGCCCCCGGGCGGGGTCCGACTATAGCAATCAGCCCCAGCATTTT
CASSPRAGSDYSNQPQHF
>.|TRBJ1-2|15|TRBD1|TRBV13
TGTGCCAGCAGCCCGGGACAGGGGTCTGTTGATGGCTACACCTTC
CASSPGQGSVDGYTF
>.|TRBJ2-1|14|.|TRBV2
TGTGCCTCAGCAACCCAGGGAAGGAGAAATGAGCAGTTCTTC
CASATQGRRNEQFF
>.|TRBJ1-2|14|.|TRBV30
TGTGCCTGGAGTGTAGGGGAAGTCTGGTATGGCTACACCTTC
CAWSVGEVWYGYTF
>.|TRBJ2-1|18|TRBD2|TRBV27
TGTGCCAGCAGCACTCTAGGGCTAGCGGGGGGGAACTACAATGAGCAGTTCTTC
CASSTLGLAGGNYNEQFF
>.|TRBJ2-1|15|.|TRBV11-2
TGTGCCAGCAGCTCGGGGACGGGGGTAAACAATGAGCAGTTCTTC
CASSSGTGVNNEQFF
>.|TRBJ1-4|15|TRBD1|TRBV5-6
TGTGCCAGCAGCTCCCGGACAGGGGCTAATGAAAAACTGTTTTTT
CASSSRTGANEKLFF
>once|TRBJ2-3|13|.|TRBV5-1
TGCGCCAGCAGCTACTCTAGCACAGATACGCAGTATTTT
CASSYSSTDTQYF
>.|TRBJ2-1|15|.|TRBV11-2
TGTGCCAGCAGCTTCGGACAGAGGGCCTACAATGAGCAGTTCTTC
CASSFGQRAYNEQFF
>.|TRBJ2-1|15|TRBD2|TRBV7-9
TGTTCCAGCAGCCGACGGACTAGAAGCTACAATGAGCAGTTCTTC
CSSSRRTRSYNEQFF
>once|TRBJ2-3|16|TRBD2|TRBV9
TGTGCCAGCAGCGTAGCTAGCGGGGGCGTAGCAGATACGCAGTATTTT
CASSVASGGVADTQYF
>.|TRBJ2-1|12|.|TRBV12-5
TGTGCTAGTGGTCCGGACGGGCGGGGTCGGTTCTTC
CASGPDGRGRFF
>.|TRBJ2-2|14|.|TRBV7-3
TGTGCCAGCAGCCCTTGGCAGAACACCGGGGAGCTGTTTTTT
CASSPWQNTGELFF
>.|TRBJ2-4|17|TRBD2|TRBV5-5
TGTGCCAGCAGCTCATCTAGCGGGGGGGCTACCAAAAACATTCAGTACTTC
CASSSSSGGATKNIQYF
>.|TRBJ1-6|13|.|TRBV29-1
TGCAGCGCAGCCCTGACAGAAAATTCACCCCTCCACTTT
CSAALTENSPLHF
>.|TRBJ2-2|19|.|TRBV5-6
TGTGCCAGCACCGGACCTAGGATTACTAGTAGGACGTCCACCGGGGAGCTGTTTTTT
CASTGPRITSRTSTGELFF
>.|TRBJ1-6|16|TRBD1|TRBV2
TGTGCCAGCAGTGAACCATGGACAGGGGGTAATTCACCCCTCCACTTT
CASSEPWTGGNSPLHF
>once|TRBJ2-7|15|.|TRBV18
TGTGCCAGCTCACCCGGGGGACGCAAGTCCTACGAGCAGTACTTC
CASSPGGRKSYEQYF
>.|TRBJ2-5|11|.|TRBV29-1
TGCAGCGTAGCGGTGGGGGAGACCCAGTACTTC
CSVAVGETQYF
>.|TRBJ1-1|13|TRBD1|TRBV6-1
TGTGCCAGCAGTGTTGGGACAGACCCTGAAGCTTTCTTT
CASSVGTDPEAFF
>.|TRBJ1-1|12|.|TRBV29-1
TGCAGCGCCGGAGGGGCGAACACTGAAGCTTTCTTT
CSAGGANTEAFF
>.|TRBJ2-7|15|.|TRBV28
TGTGCCAGCAGTATCAAGACAGTTCTACTTTCTGGGCAGTACTTC
CASSIKTVLLSGQYF
>few|TRBJ1-1|16|.|TRBV4-2
TGTGCCAGCAGCCAAGGATCCTCGGGATTCAACACTGAAGCTTTCTTT
CASSQGSSGFNTEAFF
>few|TRBJ2-7|16|.|TRBV12-5
TGTGCTAGTGGTTTGGTACCGTCCGGGGGTTTGTCTGAGCAGTACTTC
CASGLVPSGGLSEQYF
>.|TRBJ2-1|15|TRBD1|TRBV2
TGTGCCAGCAGTGAAGGGACAGGTCTCTACAATGAGCAGTTCTTC
CASSEGTGLYNEQFF
>.|TRBJ1-1|15|TRBD1|TRBV27
TGTGCCAGCAGTTCTCCCAGGGGGCCGAACACTGAAGCTTTCTTT
CASSSPRGPNTEAFF
>once|TRBJ1-2|12|.|TRBV5-1
TGCGCCAGCAGCTTTTACAGGGACGGCTACACCTTC
CASSFYRDGYTF
>.|TRBJ1-6|14|TRBD1|TRBV13
TGTGCCAGCAGCTTGGACAGGGTAGCTTCACCCCTCCACTTT
CASSLDRVASPLHF